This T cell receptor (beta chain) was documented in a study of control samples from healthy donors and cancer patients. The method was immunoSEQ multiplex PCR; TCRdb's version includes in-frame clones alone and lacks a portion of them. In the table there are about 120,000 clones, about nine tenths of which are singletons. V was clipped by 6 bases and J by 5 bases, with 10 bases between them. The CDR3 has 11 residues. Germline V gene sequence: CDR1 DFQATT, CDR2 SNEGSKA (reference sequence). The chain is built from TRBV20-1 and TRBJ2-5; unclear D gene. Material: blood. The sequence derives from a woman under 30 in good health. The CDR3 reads CSAIARETQYF. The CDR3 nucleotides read TGCAGTGCGATAGCCCGGGAGACCCAGTACTTC.